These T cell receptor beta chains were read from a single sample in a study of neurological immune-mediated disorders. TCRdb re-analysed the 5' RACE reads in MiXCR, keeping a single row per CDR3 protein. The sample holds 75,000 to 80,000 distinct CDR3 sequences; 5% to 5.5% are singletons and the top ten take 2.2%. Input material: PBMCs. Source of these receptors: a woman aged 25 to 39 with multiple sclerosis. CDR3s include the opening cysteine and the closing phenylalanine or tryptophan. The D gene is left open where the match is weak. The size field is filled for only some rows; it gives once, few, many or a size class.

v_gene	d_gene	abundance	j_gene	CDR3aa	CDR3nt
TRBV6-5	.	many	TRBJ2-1	CASSYAPSAAEQFF	TGTGCCAGCAGTTACGCCCCTTCCGCGGCTGAGCAGTTCTTC
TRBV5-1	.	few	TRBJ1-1	CASSEDLPRNTEAFF	TGCGCCAGCAGCGAGGACCTACCTAGGAACACTGAAGCTTTCTTT
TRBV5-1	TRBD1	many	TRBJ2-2	CASSGPTGGQPGTGELFF	TGCGCCAGCAGCGGACCGACAGGGGGGCAACCGGGCACCGGGGAGCTGTTTTTT
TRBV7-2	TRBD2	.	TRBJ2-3	CASSLSLAGTDKQYF	TGTGCCAGCAGCTTATCCCTAGCGGGCACAGATAAGCAGTATTTT
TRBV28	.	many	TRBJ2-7	CASVPWGSSDEQYF	TGTGCCAGCGTCCCGTGGGGTTCGTCTGACGAGCAGTACTTC
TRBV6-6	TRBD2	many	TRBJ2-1	CASSYPSAGVSYNEQFF	TGTGCCAGCAGTTATCCCTCAGCGGGAGTCTCCTACAATGAGCAGTTCTTC
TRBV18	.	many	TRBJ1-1	CASSPDLGRDTEAFF	TGTGCCAGCTCACCTGATTTAGGACGGGACACTGAAGCTTTCTTT
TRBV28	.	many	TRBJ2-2	CASMRSTGELFF	TGTGCCAGCATGCGGAGCACCGGGGAGCTGTTTTTT
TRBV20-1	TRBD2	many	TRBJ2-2	CSARTGVGLAGANTGELFF	TGCAGTGCTAGGACGGGGGTTGGACTAGCGGGAGCGAACACCGGGGAGCTGTTTTTT
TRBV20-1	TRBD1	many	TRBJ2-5	CSARPGGWETQYF	TGCAGTGCTAGACCAGGGGGCTGGGAGACCCAGTACTTC
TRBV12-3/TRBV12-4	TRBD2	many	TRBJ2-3	CASGSETSGGDTQYF	TGTGCCAGCGGGTCGGAGACTAGCGGAGGGGATACGCAGTATTTT